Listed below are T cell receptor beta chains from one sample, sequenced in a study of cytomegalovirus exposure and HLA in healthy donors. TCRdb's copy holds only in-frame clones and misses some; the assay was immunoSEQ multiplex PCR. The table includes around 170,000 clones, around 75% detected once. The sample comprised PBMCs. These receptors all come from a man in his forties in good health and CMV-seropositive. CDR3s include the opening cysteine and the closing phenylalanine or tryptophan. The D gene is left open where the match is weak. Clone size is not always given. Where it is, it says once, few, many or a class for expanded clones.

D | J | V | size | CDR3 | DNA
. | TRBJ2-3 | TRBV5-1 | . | CASSSDAREYF | TGCGCCAGCAGCTCGGACGCCAGGGAGTATTTT
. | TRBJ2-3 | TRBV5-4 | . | CAGSSTGGGVTDTQYF | TGTGCCGGCAGCTCAACAGGGGGAGGGGTCACAGATACGCAGTATTTT
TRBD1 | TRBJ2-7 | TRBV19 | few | CASSRTGGMSSYEQYF | TGTGCCAGTTCTAGGACAGGGGGCATGAGCTCCTACGAGCAGTACTTC
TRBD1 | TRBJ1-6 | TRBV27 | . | CASSLTGGIMSPLHF | TGTGCCAGCAGCCTAACAGGGGGCATTATGTCACCCCTCCACTTT
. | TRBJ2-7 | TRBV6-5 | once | CASSSDGTYEQYF | TGTGCCAGCAGCTCGGACGGGACCTACGAGCAGTACTTC
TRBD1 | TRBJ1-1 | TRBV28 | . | CASSLTGGAEAFF | TGTGCCAGCAGTTTAACAGGGGGTGCTGAAGCTTTCTTT
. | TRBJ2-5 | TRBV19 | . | CASSTGGRLEETQYF | TGTGCCAGTAGTACCGGAGGGAGACTGGAAGAGACCCAGTACTTC
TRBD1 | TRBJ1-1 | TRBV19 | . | CASTPDRGRTEAFF | TGTGCCAGTACCCCGGACAGGGGGCGAACTGAAGCTTTCTTT
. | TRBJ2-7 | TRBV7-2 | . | CASSLAGGWEQYF | TGTGCCAGCAGCTTAGCTGGGGGGTGGGAGCAGTACTTC
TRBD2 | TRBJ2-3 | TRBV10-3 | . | CAPSGGQTDTQYF | TGTGCCCCCAGCGGGGGGCAAACAGATACGCAGTATTTT
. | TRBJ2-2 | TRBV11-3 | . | CASSLDSGSHTGELFF | TGTGCCAGCAGCTTAGATAGCGGCTCCCACACCGGGGAGCTGTTTTTT
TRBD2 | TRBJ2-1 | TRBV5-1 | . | CASREIGGAVNEQFF | TGCGCCAGCAGGGAAATCGGGGGGGCCGTGAATGAGCAGTTCTTC
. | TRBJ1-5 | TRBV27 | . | CASSLTSTGNQPQHF | TGTGCCAGCAGTTTAACCTCGACAGGAAATCAGCCCCAGCATTTT
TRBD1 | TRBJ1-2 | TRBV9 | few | CASSPSAGTAGGYTF | TGTGCCAGCAGCCCTTCAGCCGGGACAGCAGGTGGCTACACCTTC
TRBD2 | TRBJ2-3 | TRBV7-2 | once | CASSPRGLAGGTDTQYF | TGTGCCAGCAGCCCCCGGGGACTAGCGGGGGGCACAGATACGCAGTATTTT
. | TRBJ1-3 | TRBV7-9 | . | CASSLMQGSIYF | TGTGCCAGCAGCTTAATGCAGGGCTCCATATATTTT
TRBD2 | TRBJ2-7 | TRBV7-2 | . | CASSLAVGTSYEQYF | TGTGCCAGCAGCTTAGCTGTTGGGACTAGCTACGAGCAGTACTTC
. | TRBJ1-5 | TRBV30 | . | CAWDRGNQPQHF | TGTGCCTGGGACAGAGGCAATCAGCCCCAGCATTTT
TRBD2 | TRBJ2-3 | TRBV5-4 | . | CASSLADTDTQYF | TGTGCCAGCAGCCTAGCGGACACAGATACGCAGTATTTT
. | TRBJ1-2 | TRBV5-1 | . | CASSLEGTLNYGYTF | TGCGCCAGCAGCTTGGAAGGGACTCTTAACTATGGCTACACCTTC
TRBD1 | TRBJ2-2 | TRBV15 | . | CATSIQGGTGELFF | TGTGCCACCAGCATACAGGGGGGCACCGGGGAGCTGTTTTTT
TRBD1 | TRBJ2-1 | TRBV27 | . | CASSRGQGPQFF | TGTGCCAGCAGTCGGGGACAGGGCCCCCAGTTCTTC
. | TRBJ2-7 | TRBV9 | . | CASSAGQGGYEQYF | TGTGCCAGCAGCGCAGGGCAGGGCGGCTACGAGCAGTACTTC
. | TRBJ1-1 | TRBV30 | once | CAWSVGGSGTEAFF | TGTGCCTGGAGTGTAGGAGGATCGGGCACTGAAGCTTTCTTT
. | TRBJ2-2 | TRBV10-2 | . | CASSVGTSGELFF | TGCGCCAGCAGTGTTGGGACATCCGGGGAGCTGTTTTTT
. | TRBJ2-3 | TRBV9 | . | CASSARGARDTQYF | TGTGCCAGCAGCGCCCGGGGGGCCAGAGATACGCAGTATTTT
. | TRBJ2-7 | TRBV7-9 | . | CASSRSDSYEQYF | TGTGCCAGCAGTCGTAGCGACTCCTACGAGCAGTACTTC
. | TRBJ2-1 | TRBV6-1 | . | CASSLGSSEQFF | TGTGCCAGCAGTCTAGGGAGTTCTGAGCAGTTCTTC
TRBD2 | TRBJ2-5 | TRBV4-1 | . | CASRELAGDKETQYF | TGCGCCAGCAGGGAACTAGCGGGGGACAAAGAGACCCAGTACTTC
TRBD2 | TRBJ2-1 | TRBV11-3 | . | CASSPRRGGPTEEQFF | TGTGCCAGCAGCCCCCGACGGGGGGGCCCAACGGAGGAGCAGTTCTTC
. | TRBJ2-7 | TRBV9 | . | CASSVEGGVGDEQYF | TGTGCCAGCAGCGTCGAAGGGGGGGTGGGGGACGAGCAGTACTTC
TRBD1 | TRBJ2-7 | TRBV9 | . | CASSPGGTYEQYF | TGTGCCAGCAGTCCAGGGGGCACTTACGAGCAGTACTTC
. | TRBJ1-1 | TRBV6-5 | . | CASLNTANTEAFF | TGTGCCAGCTTGAACACCGCGAACACTGAAGCTTTCTTT
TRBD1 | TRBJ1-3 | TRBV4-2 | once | CASSQDTGGRNTIYF | TGTGCCAGCAGCCAAGATACAGGGGGTCGAAACACCATATATTTT
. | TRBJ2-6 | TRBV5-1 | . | CASSLQISGANVLTF | TGCGCCAGCAGCTTACAGATCTCTGGGGCCAACGTCCTGACTTTC